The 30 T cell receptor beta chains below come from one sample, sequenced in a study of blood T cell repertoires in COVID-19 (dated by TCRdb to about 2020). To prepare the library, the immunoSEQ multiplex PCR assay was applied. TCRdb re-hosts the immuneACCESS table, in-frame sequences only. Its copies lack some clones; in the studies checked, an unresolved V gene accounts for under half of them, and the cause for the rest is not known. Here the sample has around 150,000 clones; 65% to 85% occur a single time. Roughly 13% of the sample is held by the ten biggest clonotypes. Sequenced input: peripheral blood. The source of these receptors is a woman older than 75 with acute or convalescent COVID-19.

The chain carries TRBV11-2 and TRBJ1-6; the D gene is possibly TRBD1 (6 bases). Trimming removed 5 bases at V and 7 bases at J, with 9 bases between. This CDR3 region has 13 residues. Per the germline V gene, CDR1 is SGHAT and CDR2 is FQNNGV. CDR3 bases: TGTGCCAGCAGCACAGACAGGAATTCACCCCTCCACTTT. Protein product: CASSTDRNSPLHF.

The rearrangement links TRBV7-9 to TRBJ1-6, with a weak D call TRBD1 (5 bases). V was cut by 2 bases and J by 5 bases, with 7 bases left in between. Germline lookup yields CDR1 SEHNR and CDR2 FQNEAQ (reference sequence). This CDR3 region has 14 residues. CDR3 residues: CASSLRQNNSPLHF. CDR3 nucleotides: TGTGCCAGCAGCTTAAGACAGAATAATTCACCCCTCCACTTT.

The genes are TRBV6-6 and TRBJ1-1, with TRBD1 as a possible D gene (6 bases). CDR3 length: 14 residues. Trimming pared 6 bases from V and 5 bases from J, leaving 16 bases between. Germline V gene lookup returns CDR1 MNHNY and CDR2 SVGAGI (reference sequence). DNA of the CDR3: TGTGCCAGCAGCCACAGGGAGAGGACAACTGAAGCTTTCTTT. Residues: CASSHRERTTEAFF.

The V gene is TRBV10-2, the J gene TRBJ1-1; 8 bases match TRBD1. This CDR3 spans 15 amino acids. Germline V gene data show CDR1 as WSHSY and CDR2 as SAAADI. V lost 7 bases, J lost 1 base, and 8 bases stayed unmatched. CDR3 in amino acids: CASIGDRSRNTEAFF. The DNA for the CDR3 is TGCGCCAGCATAGGGGACAGGTCGAGGAACACTGAAGCTTTCTTT.

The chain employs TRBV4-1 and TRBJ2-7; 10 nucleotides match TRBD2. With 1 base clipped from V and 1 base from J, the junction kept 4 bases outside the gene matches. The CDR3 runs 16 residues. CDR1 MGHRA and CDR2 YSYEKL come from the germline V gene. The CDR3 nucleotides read TGCGCCAGCAGCCAAGTGCCTAGCGGGAGATCCTACGAGCAGTACTTC. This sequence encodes CASSQVPSGRSYEQYF.

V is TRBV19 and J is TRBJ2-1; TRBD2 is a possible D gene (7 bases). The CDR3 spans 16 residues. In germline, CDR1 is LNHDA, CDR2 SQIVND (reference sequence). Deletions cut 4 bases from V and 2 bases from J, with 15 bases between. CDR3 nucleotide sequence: TGTGCCAGTAGTAGGGAACTGCGGGGGCCCTACAATGAGCAGTTCTTC. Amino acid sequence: CASSRELRGPYNEQFF.

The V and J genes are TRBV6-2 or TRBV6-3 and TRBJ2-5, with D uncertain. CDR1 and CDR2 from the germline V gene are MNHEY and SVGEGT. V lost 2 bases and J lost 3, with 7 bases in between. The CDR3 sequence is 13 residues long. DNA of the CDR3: TGTGCCAGCAGTTACCGCTATAAAGAGACCCAGTACTTC. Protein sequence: CASSYRYKETQYF.

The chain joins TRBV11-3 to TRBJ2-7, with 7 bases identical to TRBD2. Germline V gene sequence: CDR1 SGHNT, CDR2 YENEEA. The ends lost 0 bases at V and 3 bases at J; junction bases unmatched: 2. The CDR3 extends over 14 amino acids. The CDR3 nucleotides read TGTGCCAGCAGCTTAGATGGGGGGGTCTACGAGCAGTACTTC. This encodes CASSLDGGVYEQYF.

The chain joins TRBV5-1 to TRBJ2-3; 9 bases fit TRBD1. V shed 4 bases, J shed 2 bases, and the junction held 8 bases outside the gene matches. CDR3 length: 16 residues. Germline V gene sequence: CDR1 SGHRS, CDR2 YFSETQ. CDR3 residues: CASSQGQGGSTDTQYF. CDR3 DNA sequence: TGCGCCAGCAGCCAGGGACAGGGAGGGTCCACAGATACGCAGTATTTT.

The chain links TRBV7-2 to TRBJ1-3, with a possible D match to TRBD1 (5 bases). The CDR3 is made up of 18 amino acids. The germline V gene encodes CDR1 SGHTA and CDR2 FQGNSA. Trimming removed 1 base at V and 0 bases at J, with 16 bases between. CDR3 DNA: TGTGCCAGCAGCTTAGAGGCGGGGATTGGGGGCTCTGGAAACACCATATATTTT. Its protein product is CASSLEAGIGGSGNTIYF.

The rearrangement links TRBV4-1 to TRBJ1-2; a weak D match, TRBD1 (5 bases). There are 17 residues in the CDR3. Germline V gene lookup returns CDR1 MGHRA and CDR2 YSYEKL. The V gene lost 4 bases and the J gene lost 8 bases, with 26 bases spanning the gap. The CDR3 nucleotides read TGCGCCAGCAGCCTCATGACTTCCGGCAGGGTCCAAGGGGGCTACACCTTC. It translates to CASSLMTSGRVQGGYTF.

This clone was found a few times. Written as DNA, the CDR3 is TGTGCCAGCAGTTTAGGGGGACAGGTGTCCTACGAGCAGTACTTC. This sequence encodes CASSLGGQVSYEQYF. This chain connects TRBV28 to TRBJ2-7; 8 bases match TRBD1. The ends lost 2 bases at V and 1 base at J; junction bases unmatched: 4. Per the germline V gene, CDR1 is MDHEN and CDR2 is SYDVKM. The CDR3 totals 15 residues.

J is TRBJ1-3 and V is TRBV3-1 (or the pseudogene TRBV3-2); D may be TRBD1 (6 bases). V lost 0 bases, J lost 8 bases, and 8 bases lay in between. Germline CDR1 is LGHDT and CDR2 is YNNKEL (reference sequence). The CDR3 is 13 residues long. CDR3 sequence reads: CASSQEGGDTIYF. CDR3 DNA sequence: TGTGCCAGCAGCCAAGAAGGGGGGGACACCATATATTTT.

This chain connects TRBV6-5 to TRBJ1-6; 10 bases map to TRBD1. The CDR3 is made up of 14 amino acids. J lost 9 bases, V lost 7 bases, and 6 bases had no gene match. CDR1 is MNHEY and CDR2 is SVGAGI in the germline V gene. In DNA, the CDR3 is TGTGCCAGCACCCCCGGGACAGGGGTTTCACCCCTCCACTTT. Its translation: CASTPGTGVSPLHF.

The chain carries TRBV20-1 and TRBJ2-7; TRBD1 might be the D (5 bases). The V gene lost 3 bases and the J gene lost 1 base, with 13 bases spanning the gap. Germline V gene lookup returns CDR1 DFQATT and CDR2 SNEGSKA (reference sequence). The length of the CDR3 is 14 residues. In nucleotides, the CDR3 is TGCAGTGCTAGTAGGCAGGGCCTATCCTACGAGCAGTACTTC. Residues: CSASRQGLSYEQYF.

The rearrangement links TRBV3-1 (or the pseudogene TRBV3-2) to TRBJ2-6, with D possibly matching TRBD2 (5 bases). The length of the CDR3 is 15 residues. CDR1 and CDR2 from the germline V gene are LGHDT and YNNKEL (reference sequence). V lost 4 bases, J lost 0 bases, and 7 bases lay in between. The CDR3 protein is CASSPGLSGANVLTF. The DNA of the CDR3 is TGTGCCAGCAGCCCCGGACTCTCTGGGGCCAACGTCCTGACTTTC.

CDR3 amino acids: CASSPREVGGEQYF. The CDR3, as DNA: TGCGCCAGCAGCCCCCGCGAGGTAGGGGGCGAGCAGTACTTC. This chain joins TRBV5-1 and TRBJ2-7; D possibly corresponds to TRBD1 (6 bases). V was trimmed by 4 bases and J by 6 bases, leaving 17 bases between them. Per germline, CDR1 SGHRS and CDR2 YFSETQ. CDR3 length equals 14 residues.

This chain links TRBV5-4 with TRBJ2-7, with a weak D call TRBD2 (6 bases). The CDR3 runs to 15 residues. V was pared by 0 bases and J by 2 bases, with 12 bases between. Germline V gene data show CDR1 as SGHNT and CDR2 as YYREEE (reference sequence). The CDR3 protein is CASSLAGGSAYEQYF. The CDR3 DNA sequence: TGTGCCAGCAGCTTGGCCGGAGGGTCAGCCTACGAGCAGTACTTC.

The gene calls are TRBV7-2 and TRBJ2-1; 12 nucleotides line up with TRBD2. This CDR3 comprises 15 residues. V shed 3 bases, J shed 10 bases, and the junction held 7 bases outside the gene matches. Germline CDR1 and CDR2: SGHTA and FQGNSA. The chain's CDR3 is CASSFRTSGAGEQFF. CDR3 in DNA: TGTGCCAGCAGCTTTAGGACTAGCGGGGCCGGGGAGCAGTTCTTC.

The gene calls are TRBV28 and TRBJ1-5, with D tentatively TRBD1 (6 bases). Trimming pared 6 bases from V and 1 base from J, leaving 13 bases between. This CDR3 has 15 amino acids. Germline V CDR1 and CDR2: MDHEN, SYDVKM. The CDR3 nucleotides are TGTGCCAGCAGGCAAGACAGGCTAAGCAATCAGCCCCAGCATTTT. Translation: CASRQDRLSNQPQHF.

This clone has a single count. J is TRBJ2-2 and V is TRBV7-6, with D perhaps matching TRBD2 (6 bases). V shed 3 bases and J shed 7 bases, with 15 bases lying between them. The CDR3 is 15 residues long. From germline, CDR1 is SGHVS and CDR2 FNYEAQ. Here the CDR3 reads CASSLGALGGGELFF. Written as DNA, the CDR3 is TGTGCCAGCAGCTTGGGTGCCCTCGGGGGCGGGGAGCTGTTTTTT.

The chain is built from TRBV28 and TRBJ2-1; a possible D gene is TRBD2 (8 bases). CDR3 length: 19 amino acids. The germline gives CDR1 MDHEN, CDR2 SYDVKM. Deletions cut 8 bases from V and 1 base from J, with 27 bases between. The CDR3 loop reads CASWSLQGNRGGSYNEQFF. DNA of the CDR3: TGTGCCAGCTGGAGCCTACAGGGGAACCGGGGGGGTTCCTACAATGAGCAGTTCTTC.

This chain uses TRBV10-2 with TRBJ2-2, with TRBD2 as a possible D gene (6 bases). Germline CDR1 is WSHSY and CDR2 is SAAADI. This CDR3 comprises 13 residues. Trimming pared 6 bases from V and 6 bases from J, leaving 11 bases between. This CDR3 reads CASSARDSGELFF. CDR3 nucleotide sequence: TGCGCCAGCAGCGCGAGGGACTCCGGGGAGCTGTTTTTT.

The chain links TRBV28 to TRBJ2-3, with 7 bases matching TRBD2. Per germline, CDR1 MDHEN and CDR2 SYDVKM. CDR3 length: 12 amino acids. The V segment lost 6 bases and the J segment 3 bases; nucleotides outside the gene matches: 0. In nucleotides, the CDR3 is TGTGCCAGCAGCGGGGGGACAGATACGCAGTATTTT. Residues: CASSGGTDTQYF.

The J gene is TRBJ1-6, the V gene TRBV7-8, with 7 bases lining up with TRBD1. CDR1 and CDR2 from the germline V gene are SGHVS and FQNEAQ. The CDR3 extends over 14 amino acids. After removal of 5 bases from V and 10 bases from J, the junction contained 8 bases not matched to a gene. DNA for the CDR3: TGTGCCAGCAGCCCGACAGGGCAGGGCTCACCCCTCCACTTT. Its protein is CASSPTGQGSPLHF. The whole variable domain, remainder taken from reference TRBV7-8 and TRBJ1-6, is GAGVSQSPRYKVAKRGQDVALRCDPISGHVSLFWYQQALGQGPEFLTYFQNEAQLDKSGLPSDRFFAERPEGSVSTLKIQRTQQEDSAVYLCASSPTGQGSPLHFGNGTRLTVT.

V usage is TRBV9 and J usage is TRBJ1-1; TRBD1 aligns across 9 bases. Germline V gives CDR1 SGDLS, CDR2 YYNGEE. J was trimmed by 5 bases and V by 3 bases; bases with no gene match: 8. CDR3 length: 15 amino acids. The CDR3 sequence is CASSDYRGPKTEAFF. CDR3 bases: TGTGCCAGCAGCGATTACAGGGGGCCAAAGACTGAAGCTTTCTTT.

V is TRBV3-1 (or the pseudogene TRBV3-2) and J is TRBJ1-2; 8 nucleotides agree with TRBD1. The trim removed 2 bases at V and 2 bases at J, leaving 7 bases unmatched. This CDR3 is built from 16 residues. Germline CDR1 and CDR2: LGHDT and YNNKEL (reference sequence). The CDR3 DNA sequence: TGTGCCAGCAGCCAATACGACAGGGGTTCCAACTATGGCTACACCTTC. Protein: CASSQYDRGSNYGYTF.

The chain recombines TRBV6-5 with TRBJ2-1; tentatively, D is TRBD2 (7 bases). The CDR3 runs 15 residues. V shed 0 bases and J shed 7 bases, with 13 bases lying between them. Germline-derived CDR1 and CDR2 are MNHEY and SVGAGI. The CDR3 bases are TGTGCCAGCAGTTACTCCAGGACTAGGGGGAATGAGCAGTTCTTC. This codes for CASSYSRTRGNEQFF.

CDR3 coding DNA: TGTGCCAGCAGCGCAATGGGACAGGGGGCCAAAAACATTCAGTACTTC. Residues: CASSAMGQGAKNIQYF. This chain connects TRBV7-9 to TRBJ2-4, with 10 bases aligning to TRBD1. The germline V gene has CDR1 SEHNR and CDR2 FQNEAQ (reference sequence). Losses at the gene ends were 5 bases for V and 1 base for J; bases not matched to a gene: 5. The CDR3 runs to 16 residues.

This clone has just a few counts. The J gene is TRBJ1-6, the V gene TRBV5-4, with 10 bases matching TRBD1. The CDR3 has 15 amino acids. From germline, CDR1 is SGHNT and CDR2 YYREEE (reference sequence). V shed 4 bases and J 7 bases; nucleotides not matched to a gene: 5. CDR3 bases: TGTGCCAGCAGCCCCGGACAGGGGGAAAATTCACCCCTCCACTTT. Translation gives CASSPGQGENSPLHF.